Given below is one TCR beta chain in context. The data derive from a study of technical replicates of blood from several donors. TCRdb's table, derived via immunoSEQ multiplex PCR, lists solely in-frame clones and lacks some. The table has about 64,000 clones, approximately 86% seen once. This CDR3 contains 15 residues. Germline V lookup: CDR1 SGHVS, CDR2 FQNEAQ. V was pared by 4 bases and J by 6 bases, with 8 bases of the junction left unmatched. This clonotype was sampled from a human donor in good health. Some clones in this sample may be carry-over from other donors' samples. The rearrangement links TRBV7-8 to TRBJ1-2; 10 bases are shared with TRBD1. Specimen: PBMCs. CDR3 in amino acids: CASSSRTGTGDGYTF. Here the CDR3 DNA reads TGTGCCAGCAGCTCCCGCACCGGGACAGGGGATGGCTACACCTTC.